Reported below is one T cell receptor (beta chain). The CDR3 is 17 residues long. TCRdb itself ran the RT-PCR reads through MiXCR, one entry per CDR3 protein. Of approximately 720,000 distinct CDR3 sequences listed, more than 13% are singletons. This clonotype was obtained from a female donor in good health, serving as a healthy control. The chain joins TRBV21-1 to TRBJ2-2; the table assigns TRBD2, which was not confirmed against the DNA. TRBV21-1 is reported as a pseudogene. Sequencing was done on a sample of memory CD4+ T cells from blood. This CDR3 is CASSKGTSEGKTGELFF. In DNA form, the CDR3 reads TGTGCCAGCAGCAAAGGGACTAGCGAAGGGAAGACCGGGGAGCTGTTTTTT.